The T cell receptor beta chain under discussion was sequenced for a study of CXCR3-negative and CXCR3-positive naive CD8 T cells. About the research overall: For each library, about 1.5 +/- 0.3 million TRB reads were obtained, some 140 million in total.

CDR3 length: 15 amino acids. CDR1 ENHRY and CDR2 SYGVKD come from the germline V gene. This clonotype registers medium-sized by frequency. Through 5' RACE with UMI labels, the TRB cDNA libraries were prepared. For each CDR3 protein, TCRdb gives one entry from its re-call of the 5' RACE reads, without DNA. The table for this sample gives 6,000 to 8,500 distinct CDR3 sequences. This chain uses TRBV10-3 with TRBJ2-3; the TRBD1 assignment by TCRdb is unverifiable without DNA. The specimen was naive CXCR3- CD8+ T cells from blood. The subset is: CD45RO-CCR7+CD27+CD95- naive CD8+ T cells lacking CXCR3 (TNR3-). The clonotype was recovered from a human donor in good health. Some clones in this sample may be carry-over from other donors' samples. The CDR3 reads CAIGDRQGSTDTQYF.